This T cell receptor (beta chain) was sequenced for a study of CXCR3-negative and CXCR3-positive naive CD8 T cells. General study results and limits: Researchers report that CXCR3-positive naive cells carry more hydrophobic TRB CDR3s than CXCR3-negative naive cells. In naive cells, CXCR3-negative and CXCR3-positive subsets had similar TRBV-TRBJ usage; memory cells differed.

The V gene's germline CDR1 is SQVTM and CDR2 ANQGSEA. The CDR3 length is 14 residues. Phenotypically, naive CD8+ T cells corresponded to CD45RO-CCR7+CD27+CD95-. A note on this clonotype: The antigen is unknown.

UMI labels and 5' RACE were used to prepare the TRB cDNA libraries. One entry per CDR3 protein, without DNA, is what TCRdb gives after re-calling the 5' RACE reads. The table for this sample gives about 66,000 distinct CDR3 sequences. The J gene is TRBJ2-2, the V gene TRBV29-1. This TCR was sampled from a human donor in good health. Some clones in this sample may be carry-over from other donors' samples. The sequencing input was naive CXCR3- CD8+ T cells from blood. Indicated subset: CD45RO-CCR7+CD27+CD95- naive CD8+ T cells lacking CXCR3 (TNR3-). Here the CDR3 reads CSVVYLGSTGELFF.